The clone carrying this T cell receptor (beta chain) was seen a single time. V was pared by 5 bases and J by 0 bases, with 10 bases between. Looked up from germline, CDR1 is SQVTM and CDR2 is ANQGSEA. The CDR3 consists of 14 residues. The data are from a study of blood T cell repertoires in COVID-19. On the study more broadly: Researchers got acute and convalescent COVID-19 samples from the United States, Italy and Spain.

Original processing notes: Amplification from reference gene primers served as the basis for estimated nucleated cell counts. Data came from immunoSEQ multiplex PCR; TCRdb stores just in-frame clones and leaves some out. The V and J calls and clone size were taken over from that table, and D and trimming were inferred from the DNA. Altogether 190,000 or so clones are present, approximately 86% being singletons, with the ten largest covering 2.9%. The sequenced sample consisted of peripheral blood. This sequence joins TRBV29-1 and TRBJ2-2; D is unresolved. This receptor was obtained from a woman in her twenties or thirties with active or convalescent COVID-19. The DNA of the CDR3 is TGCAGCGTTTATGGGCTAACGAACACCGGGGAGCTGTTTTTT. It specifies CSVYGLTNTGELFF.